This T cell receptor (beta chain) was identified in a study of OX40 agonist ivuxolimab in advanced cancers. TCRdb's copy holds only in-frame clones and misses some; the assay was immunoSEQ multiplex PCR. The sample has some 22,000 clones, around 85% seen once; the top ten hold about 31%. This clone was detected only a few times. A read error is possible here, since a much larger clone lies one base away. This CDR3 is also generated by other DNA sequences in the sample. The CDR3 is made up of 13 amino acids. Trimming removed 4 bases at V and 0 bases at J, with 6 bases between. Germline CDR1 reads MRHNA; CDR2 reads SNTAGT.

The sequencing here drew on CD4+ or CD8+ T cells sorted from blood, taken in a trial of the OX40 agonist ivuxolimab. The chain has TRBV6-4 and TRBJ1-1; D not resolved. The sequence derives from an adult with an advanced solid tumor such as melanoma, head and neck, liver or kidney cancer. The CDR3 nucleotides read TGTGCCAGCAGTGTGACGGTGAACACTGAAGCTTTCTTT. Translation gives CASSVTVNTEAFF.